The present entry profiles one T cell receptor (beta chain) with its context. Antigen specificity is unknown. The protocol was immunoSEQ multiplex PCR, while the TCRdb copy is restricted to in-frame clones and leaves out a portion. The sample includes roughly 40,000 clones, roughly nine tenths of them seen just once. CDR1 LNHDA and CDR2 SQIVND come from the germline V gene (reference sequence). V was clipped by 6 bases and J by 4 bases, with 15 bases between them. The CDR3 loop spans 14 amino acids. The data belong to a study of OX40 agonist ivuxolimab in advanced cancers. Study-wide background: Head and neck, renal cell, melanoma or hepatocellular carcinoma were the cancers that dose-escalation patients had. Males comprised around 78% of the group, whose mean age was about 62 years (range roughly 23 to 90).

Study-wide points: Clonal expansion was seen in CD4+ and CD8+ blood T cells by week 6 at 0.1 to 3.0 mg/kg.

This sequence joins TRBV19 and TRBJ1-2; a possible D gene is TRBD1 (6 bases). Source: CD4+ or CD8+ T cells sorted from blood, taken in a trial of the OX40 agonist ivuxolimab. This clonotype was obtained from an adult with an advanced solid tumor such as melanoma, head and neck, liver or kidney cancer. The CDR3: CASRSGDTIYGYTF. CDR3 bases: TGTGCCAGTAGGAGCGGGGACACCATCTATGGCTACACCTTC.